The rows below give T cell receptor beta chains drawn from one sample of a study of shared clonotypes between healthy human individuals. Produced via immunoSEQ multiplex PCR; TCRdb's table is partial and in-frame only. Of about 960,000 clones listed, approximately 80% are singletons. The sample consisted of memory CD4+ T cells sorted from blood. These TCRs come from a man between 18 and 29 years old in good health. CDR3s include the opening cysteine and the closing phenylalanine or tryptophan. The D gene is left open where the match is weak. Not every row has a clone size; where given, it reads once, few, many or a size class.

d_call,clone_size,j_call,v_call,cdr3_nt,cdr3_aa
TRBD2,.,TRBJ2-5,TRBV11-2,TGTGCCAGCAGCTTAACTAGCGGGGGTTGGGGGGAGACCCAGTACTTC,CASSLTSGGWGETQYF
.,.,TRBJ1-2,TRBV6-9,TGTGCCAGCAGTTCCCCCCGCCGGGGCTTAACCTATGGCTACACCTTC,CASSSPRRGLTYGYTF
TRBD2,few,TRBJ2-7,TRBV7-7,TGTGCTAGCAGCCTCGACGGCGGGGGGTCCTCCGAGCAGTACTTC,CASSLDGGGSSEQYF
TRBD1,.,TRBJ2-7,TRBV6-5,TGTGCCAGCTTGGCCGGGACAGGCGGCGAGCAGTACTTC,CASLAGTGGEQYF
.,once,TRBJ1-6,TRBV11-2,TGTGCCAGCAGCTCCACCAATTCACCCCTCCACTTT,CASSSTNSPLHF
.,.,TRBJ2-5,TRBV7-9,TGTGCCAGCAGCCACGGAAGGGGACCGGAGACCCAGTACTTC,CASSHGRGPETQYF
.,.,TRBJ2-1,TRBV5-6,TGTGCCAGCAGCTTGATGCACAATGAGCAGTTCTTC,CASSLMHNEQFF
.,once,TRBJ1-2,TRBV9,TGTGCCAGCAGCGTAGCTGAGGGCTTGTACGGCTACACCTTC,CASSVAEGLYGYTF
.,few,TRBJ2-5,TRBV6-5,TGTGCCAGCACCACCGGGGAATCAGGGACCCAGTACTTC,CASTTGESGTQYF
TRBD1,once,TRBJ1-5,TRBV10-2,TGCGCCAGCACGGACAGGAGCAATCAGCCCCAGCATTTT,CASTDRSNQPQHF
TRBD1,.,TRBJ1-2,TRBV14,TGTGCCAGCAGCCTAACTCCAGGGGGAAGAGGCGGCTACACCTTC,CASSLTPGGRGGYTF
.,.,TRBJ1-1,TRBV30,TGTGCCTGGAGCCCCCGAGGGACGAACACTGAAGCTTTCTTT,CAWSPRGTNTEAFF
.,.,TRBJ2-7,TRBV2,TGTGCCAGCAGTGTAGGGGGGGGCAGCGCCTACGAGCAGTACTTC,CASSVGGGSAYEQYF
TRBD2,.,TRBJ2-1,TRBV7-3,TGTGCCAGCAGCCCGCTAGCGGGGGGCTACAATGAGCAGTTCTTC,CASSPLAGGYNEQFF
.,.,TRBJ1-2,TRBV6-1,TGTGCCAGCAGTGAGGGAGTTTCTAACTATGGCTACACCTTC,CASSEGVSNYGYTF
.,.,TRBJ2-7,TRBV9,TGTGCCAGCAGCCCCCGTGCCGGGAGCTCGGACGAGCAGTACTTC,CASSPRAGSSDEQYF
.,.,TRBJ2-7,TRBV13,TGTGCCAGCAGCCGGGGTACGGGCGGGACGTTCTACGAGCAGTACTTC,CASSRGTGGTFYEQYF
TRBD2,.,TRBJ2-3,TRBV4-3,TGCGCCAGCGCCCCGGGGACTAGCGGCCTATCCACGCAGTATTTT,CASAPGTSGLSTQYF
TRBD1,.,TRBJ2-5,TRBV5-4,TGTGCCAGCAGCCCCGTTATAGGGGGCGTGGGGGAGACCCAGTACTTC,CASSPVIGGVGETQYF
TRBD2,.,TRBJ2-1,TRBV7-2,TGTGCCAGCAGCTTACGCGCGGGAGGGAAGAACAATGAGCAGTTCTTC,CASSLRAGGKNNEQFF